Below are 30 T cell receptor beta chains sequenced from a single sample in a study of glioma-infiltrating T cells after dendritic cell vaccination (dated by TCRdb to 2015 to 2016). In light of the paper, this sample's time point label describes: after dendritic cell vaccination, including at tumor progression/relapse. Preparation of the library involved the immunoSEQ multiplex PCR assay. TCRdb retrieved this table from immuneACCESS and kept in-frame rearrangements only. Not all clones are present; in checked studies, unresolved V genes account for under half, and no reason is known for the remainder. The sample table shows about 76,000 clones, and roughly 84% are seen once. The ten biggest clones cover around 2.1% of the sample. Sequencing used blood, obtained after dendritic cell vaccination. These receptors were taken from a human donor with glioblastoma.

The chain combines TRBV7-6 with TRBJ2-3, with 8 bases fitting TRBD2. The V segment lost 3 bases and the J segment 5 bases; nucleotides outside the gene matches: 1. Germline V gives CDR1 SGHVS, CDR2 FNYEAQ. This CDR3 has 13 amino acids. This CDR3 is CASSLAGGDTQYF. The CDR3 nucleotides are TGTGCCAGCAGCTTGGCGGGGGGAGATACGCAGTATTTT.

This sequence joins TRBV11-3 and TRBJ2-7; D gene unclear. CDR3 length: 11 residues. Trimming cost V 3 bases and J 3 bases, with 3 bases left between them. Germline values: CDR1 SGHNT, CDR2 YENEEA. CDR3 sequence: CASSFVYEQYF. Here the CDR3 DNA reads TGTGCCAGCAGCTTCGTCTACGAGCAGTACTTC.

The chain combines TRBV5-5 with TRBJ2-7; 14 bases are shared with TRBD2. This CDR3 is 14 amino acids long. Germline V gives CDR1 SGHKS, CDR2 YYEKEE (reference sequence). Unmatched junction bases numbered 1, after V lost 3 bases and J lost 5 bases. The CDR3 sequence: CASSWGLAGDEQYF. DNA of the CDR3: TGTGCCAGCAGCTGGGGACTAGCGGGAGACGAGCAGTACTTC.

The J gene is TRBJ2-5, the V gene TRBV9; 7 bases map to TRBD2. The J segment lost 3 bases and the V segment lost 0 bases, leaving 2 bases of the junction unmatched. This CDR3 is 14 amino acids long. CDR1 SGDLS and CDR2 YYNGEE come from the germline V gene. The DNA for the CDR3 is TGTGCCAGCAGCGTAGGGGCGGGAGAAGAGACCCAGTACTTC. It encodes CASSVGAGEETQYF.

The chain links TRBV19 to TRBJ1-1, with D unresolved. The germline V gene has CDR1 LNHDA and CDR2 SQIVND (reference sequence). CDR3 length: 14 amino acids. Trimming took off 3 bases at V and 4 bases at J, with 12 bases between the two ends. The CDR3 sequence is CASSIGWSFTEAFF. The CDR3 nucleotides read TGTGCCAGTAGTATTGGCTGGTCGTTCACTGAAGCTTTCTTT. Using reference TRBV19 and TRBJ1-1 for the parts outside the CDR3, the full variable domain is DGGITQSPKYLFRKEGQNVTLSCEQNLNHDAMYWYRQDPGQGLRLIYYSQIVNDFQKGDIAEGYSVSREKKESFPLTVTSAQKNPTAFYLCASSIGWSFTEAFFGQGTRLTVV.

This clone was counted a few times. The rearrangement joins TRBV2 to TRBJ2-7, with 12 bases aligning to TRBD2. The CDR3 runs to 14 residues. Germline trimming cut 6 bases from V and 7 bases from J; bases unmatched to any gene: 7. Germline values: CDR1 SNHLY, CDR2 FYNNEI. This chain's CDR3 is CASSVLTSGGEQYF. The CDR3, as DNA: TGTGCCAGCAGCGTACTAACTAGCGGGGGGGAGCAGTACTTC.

The V and J genes are TRBV10-3 and TRBJ1-1, with 7 bases aligning to TRBD1. Germline CDR1 reads ENHRY; CDR2 reads SYGVKD. The CDR3 runs to 14 residues. V gave up 6 bases and J gave up 1 base; unmatched junction bases: 5. CDR3 nucleotide sequence: TGTGCCATCAGGGGGACAGCCCAGAACACTGAAGCTTTCTTT. Amino acid sequence: CAIRGTAQNTEAFF.

CDR3 coding DNA: TGTGCCAGCAGCAAACGACAGGGAGTGGCGTTCTTC. It yields the protein CASSKRQGVAFF. V is TRBV6-1 and J is TRBJ2-1; TRBD1 matches 7 bases. The CDR3 is made up of 12 amino acids. After removal of 6 bases from V and 15 bases from J, the junction contained 11 bases not matched to a gene. Germline assignment: CDR1 MNHNS and CDR2 SASEGT.

V is TRBV15 and J is TRBJ2-1; 13 nucleotides align to TRBD2. CDR1 is LNHNV, CDR2 YYDKDF, per germline (reference sequence). The V and J ends lost 2 bases and 7 bases, in that order; junction bases with no gene match: 5. CDR3 length: 16 amino acids. The CDR3 bases are TGTGCCACCAGCAGACCCGGACTAGCGGGAGTAAATGAGCAGTTCTTC. The encoded protein is CATSRPGLAGVNEQFF.

J is TRBJ2-3 and V is TRBV18, with D perhaps matching TRBD1 (6 bases). V lost 6 bases, J lost 0 bases, and 13 bases lay in between. Germline V gene sequence: CDR1 KGHSH, CDR2 LQKENI. This CDR3 comprises 15 residues. The CDR3 coding sequence is TGTGCCAGCTCCCCTCAGGGGCCTAGCACAGATACGCAGTATTTT. Its protein is CASSPQGPSTDTQYF.

This sequence joins TRBV5-4 and TRBJ2-3, with TRBD1 matching over 10 bases. Germline-derived CDR1 and CDR2 are SGHNT and YYREEE (reference sequence). The V segment lost 5 bases and the J segment 3 bases; nucleotides outside the gene matches: 6. This CDR3 has 15 amino acids. CDR3 residues: CASRLPGQGTDTQYF. CDR3 sequence (DNA): TGTGCCAGCAGACTACCGGGACAGGGGACAGATACGCAGTATTTT.

This chain links TRBV6-5 with TRBJ1-2, with D perhaps TRBD1 (6 bases). Germline V CDR1 and CDR2: MNHEY, SVGAGI. The CDR3 sequence is 14 residues long. V was shortened by 5 bases and J by 2 bases, with 12 bases between the two germline ends. The CDR3: CASSRYRDNYGYTF. CDR3 sequence (DNA): TGTGCCAGCAGTAGATACAGGGACAACTATGGCTACACCTTC.

This rearrangement joins TRBV7-2 to TRBJ1-1; no reliable D call. Germline V lookup: CDR1 SGHTA, CDR2 FQGNSA. The ends were cut back, 2 bases at V and 1 base at J, with 8 bases in the middle. The CDR3 runs to 14 residues. In DNA, the CDR3 is TGTGCCAGCAGCTTATTGACGGGGAACACTGAAGCTTTCTTT. The encoded protein is CASSLLTGNTEAFF.

This clone was detected a few times. This chain joins TRBV19 and TRBJ1-5; D is perhaps TRBD1 (5 bases). Germline loops: CDR1 LNHDA, CDR2 SQIVND (reference sequence). This CDR3 spans 15 amino acids. The ends were cut back, 3 bases at V and 2 bases at J, with 11 bases in the middle. The CDR3: CASSMGGGGNQPQHF. DNA for the CDR3: TGTGCCAGTAGTATGGGCGGAGGGGGCAATCAGCCCCAGCATTTT.

V gene TRBV7-2 combines with J gene TRBJ2-5; the match to TRBD2 covers 16 bases. With 1 base clipped from V and 7 bases from J, the junction kept 6 bases outside the gene matches. CDR1 and CDR2 (germline): SGHTA, FQGNSA. The CDR3 is 17 amino acids. The CDR3 region is CASSLVPGTSGGGTQYF. DNA of the CDR3: TGTGCCAGCAGCTTAGTTCCCGGGACTAGCGGGGGGGGGACCCAGTACTTC. The entire variable domain, with the rest obtained from reference TRBV7-2 and TRBJ2-5, is as follows: GAGVSQSPSNKVTEKGKDVELRCDPISGHTALYWYRQSLGQGLEFLIYFQGNSAPDKSGLPSDRFSAERTGGSVSTLTIQRTQQEDSAVYLCASSLVPGTSGGGTQYFGPGTRLLVL.

The rearrangement links TRBV5-5 to TRBJ1-3; D gene uncertain. Germline V gene lookup returns CDR1 SGHKS and CDR2 YYEKEE (reference sequence). Deletions cut 0 bases from V and 2 bases from J, with 12 bases between. This CDR3 is 16 amino acids long. The CDR3 sequence: CASSLGPSSTGNTIYF. The CDR3 nucleotides are TGTGCCAGCAGCTTGGGGCCCTCATCAACTGGAAACACCATATATTTT.

This clone appeared a few times. J is TRBJ1-2 and V is TRBV7-9; maybe TRBD1 (6 bases). V was clipped by 1 base and J by 11 bases, with 14 bases between them. The germline V gene has CDR1 SEHNR and CDR2 FQNEAQ (reference sequence). The CDR3 has 13 amino acids. The CDR3 nucleotides are TGTGCCAGCAGCTTAGGCCAGACAGGAAAATACACCTTC. Translating gives CASSLGQTGKYTF.

The chain links TRBV9 to TRBJ2-3; 9 bases match TRBD2. The CDR3 is 16 amino acids. V was clipped by 4 bases and J by 3 bases; unmatched bases: 9. CDR1 and CDR2 (germline): SGDLS, YYNGEE. DNA for the CDR3: TGTGCCAGCAGCCCGGAGGTAGCGGGAGTGACAGATACGCAGTATTTT. Residues: CASSPEVAGVTDTQYF.

The genes are TRBV5-6 and TRBJ2-1; tentatively, D is TRBD2 (6 bases). Germline lookup yields CDR1 SGHDT and CDR2 YYEEEE. V gave up 4 bases and J gave up 0 bases, with 17 bases separating them. This CDR3 has 17 residues. The CDR3 DNA is TGTGCCAGCAGCCACATCCCACGGGGGAGCTCCTACAATGAGCAGTTCTTC. Translating gives CASSHIPRGSSYNEQFF.

The CDR3 sequence: CASSIQADTDTQYF. CDR3 sequence (DNA): TGTGCCAGTAGTATACAGGCCGACACAGATACGCAGTATTTT. The V gene is TRBV19, the J gene TRBJ2-3, with D unresolved. The germline V gene encodes CDR1 LNHDA and CDR2 SQIVND (reference sequence). The CDR3 extends over 14 amino acids. V lost 2 bases and J lost 2, with 8 bases in between. Supplemented by reference TRBV19 and TRBJ2-3, the full variable domain reads DGGITQSPKYLFRKEGQNVTLSCEQNLNHDAMYWYRQDPGQGLRLIYYSQIVNDFQKGDIAEGYSVSREKKESFPLTVTSAQKNPTAFYLCASSIQADTDTQYFGPGTRLTVL.

V gene TRBV9 combines with J gene TRBJ1-1; 9 nucleotides line up with TRBD1. Germline V gives CDR1 SGDLS, CDR2 YYNGEE. V lost 4 bases, J lost 1 base, and 8 bases stayed unmatched. The CDR3 extends over 16 amino acids. The CDR3 reads CASSFSWDRENTEAFF. CDR3 DNA: TGTGCCAGCAGCTTCAGTTGGGACAGGGAGAACACTGAAGCTTTCTTT.

The V gene is TRBV19, the J gene TRBJ2-5; 9 nucleotides line up with TRBD1. The germline CDR1 and CDR2 sequences are LNHDA and SQIVND (reference sequence). CDR3 length: 14 residues. Trimming took 10 bases from V and 0 from J; bases not matched to a gene: 6. The CDR3 protein is CATKGTGYQETQYF. Here the CDR3 DNA reads TGTGCCACCAAGGGGACAGGGTACCAAGAGACCCAGTACTTC.

V usage is TRBV5-4 and J usage is TRBJ2-2; D is perhaps TRBD1 (6 bases). This CDR3 region has 15 residues. Trimming removed 4 bases at V and 0 bases at J, with 10 bases between. The germline gives CDR1 SGHNT, CDR2 YYREEE (reference sequence). The CDR3 region has the DNA TGTGCCAGCAGCCCCAGGGGAACGAACACCGGGGAGCTGTTTTTT. Translated: CASSPRGTNTGELFF.

This clone has only a few counts. The chain uses TRBV6-1 and TRBJ2-7; no clear D gene. V was trimmed by 3 bases and J by 3 bases, leaving 6 bases between them. CDR1 is MNHNS, CDR2 SASEGT, per germline. The CDR3 extends over 12 amino acids. The chain's CDR3 is CASSEVSYEQYF. The CDR3 DNA reads as TGTGCCAGCAGTGAGGTCAGCTACGAGCAGTACTTC.

The chain uses TRBV25-1 and TRBJ1-6, with 8 bases lining up with TRBD1. This CDR3 spans 13 amino acids. Germline lookup yields CDR1 MGHDK and CDR2 SYGVNS. The ends lost 5 bases at V and 9 bases at J; junction bases unmatched: 3. The CDR3 loop is CASSSGGSSPLHF. The DNA for the CDR3 is TGTGCCAGCAGTTCAGGGGGCAGTTCACCCCTCCACTTT.

This clone was picked up a small number of times. This chain connects TRBV5-1 to TRBJ1-6, with TRBD1 matching 9 bases. The J segment lost 10 bases and the V segment lost 4 bases, leaving 6 bases of the junction unmatched. Germline V gene sequence: CDR1 SGHRS, CDR2 YFSETQ. The CDR3 has 14 amino acids. The CDR3 loop reads CASSPDRGGSPLHF. Here the CDR3 DNA reads TGCGCCAGCAGCCCGGACAGGGGAGGGTCACCCCTCCACTTT.

This sequence joins TRBV18 and TRBJ2-2; D not certain. The germline V gene encodes CDR1 KGHSH and CDR2 LQKENI. Trimming took 2 bases from V and 0 from J, leaving 7 bases between them. The CDR3 contains 15 residues. The CDR3 spells CASSPKHANTGELFF. In nucleotides, the CDR3 is TGTGCCAGCTCACCAAAACACGCGAACACCGGGGAGCTGTTTTTT.

This clone was counted a single time. The V and J genes are TRBV19 and TRBJ2-3; 8 nucleotides match TRBD2. CDR3 size: 15 residues. The germline gives CDR1 LNHDA, CDR2 SQIVND (reference sequence). J was trimmed by 4 bases and V by 5 bases; bases with no gene match: 8. In DNA, the CDR3 is TGTGCCAGTAGTTTGGGGACTAGTTTGTCAGATACGCAGTATTTT. It is translated as CASSLGTSLSDTQYF. Complete variable domain (other parts from reference TRBV19 and TRBJ2-3): DGGITQSPKYLFRKEGQNVTLSCEQNLNHDAMYWYRQDPGQGLRLIYYSQIVNDFQKGDIAEGYSVSREKKESFPLTVTSAQKNPTAFYLCASSLGTSLSDTQYFGPGTRLTVL.

The V and J genes are TRBV10-1 and TRBJ1-1; a weak D match, TRBD1 (5 bases). This CDR3 is 19 amino acids long. CDR1 WNHNN and CDR2 SYGVQD come from the germline V gene (reference sequence). The V end was cut by 3 bases, the J end by 1 base, with 24 bases between. CDR3 loop: CASSDPKGYGRSRNTEAFF. CDR3 nucleotides: TGCGCCAGCAGTGACCCTAAGGGGTACGGCAGGAGCCGGAACACTGAAGCTTTCTTT.

The V gene is TRBV9, the J gene TRBJ2-1, with 9 nucleotides matching TRBD1. There are 16 residues in the CDR3. Germline V gene data show CDR1 as SGDLS and CDR2 as YYNGEE. The ends lost 3 bases at V and 7 bases at J; junction bases unmatched: 11. CDR3 in DNA: TGTGCCAGCAGCGGTGGACAGGGGCGGTCCCGTAATGAGCAGTTCTTC. This encodes CASSGGQGRSRNEQFF.